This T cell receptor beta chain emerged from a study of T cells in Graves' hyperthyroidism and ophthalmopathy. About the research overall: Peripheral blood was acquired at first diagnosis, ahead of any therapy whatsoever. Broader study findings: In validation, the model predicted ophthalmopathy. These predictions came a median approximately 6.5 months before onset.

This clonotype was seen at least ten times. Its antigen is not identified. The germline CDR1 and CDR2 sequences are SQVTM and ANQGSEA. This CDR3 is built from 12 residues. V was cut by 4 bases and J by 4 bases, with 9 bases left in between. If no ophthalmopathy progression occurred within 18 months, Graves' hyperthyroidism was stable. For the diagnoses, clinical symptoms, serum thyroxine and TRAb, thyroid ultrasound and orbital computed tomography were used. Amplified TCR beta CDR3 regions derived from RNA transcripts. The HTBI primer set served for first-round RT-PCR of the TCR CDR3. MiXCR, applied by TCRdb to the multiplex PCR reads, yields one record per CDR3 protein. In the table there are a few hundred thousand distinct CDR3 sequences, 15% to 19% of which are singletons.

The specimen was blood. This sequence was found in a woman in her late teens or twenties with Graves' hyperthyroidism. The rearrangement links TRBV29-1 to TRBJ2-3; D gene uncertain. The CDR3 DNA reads TGCAGCGTTGCCGAGTCTCCAGATACGCAGTATTTT. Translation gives CSVAESPDTQYF.